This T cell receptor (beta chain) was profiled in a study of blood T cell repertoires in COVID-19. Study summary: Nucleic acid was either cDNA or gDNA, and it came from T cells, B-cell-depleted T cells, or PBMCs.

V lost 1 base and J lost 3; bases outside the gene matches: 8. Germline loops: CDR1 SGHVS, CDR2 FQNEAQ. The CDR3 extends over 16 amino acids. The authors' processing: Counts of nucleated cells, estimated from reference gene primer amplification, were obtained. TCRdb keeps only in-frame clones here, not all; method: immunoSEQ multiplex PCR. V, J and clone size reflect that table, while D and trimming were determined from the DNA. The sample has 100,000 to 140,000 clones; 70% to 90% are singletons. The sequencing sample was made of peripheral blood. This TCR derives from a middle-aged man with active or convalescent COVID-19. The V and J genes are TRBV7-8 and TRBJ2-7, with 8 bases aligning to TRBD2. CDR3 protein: CASSLGVGRADYEQYF. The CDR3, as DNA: TGTGCCAGCAGCTTAGGGGTCGGGAGGGCCGACTACGAGCAGTACTTC.